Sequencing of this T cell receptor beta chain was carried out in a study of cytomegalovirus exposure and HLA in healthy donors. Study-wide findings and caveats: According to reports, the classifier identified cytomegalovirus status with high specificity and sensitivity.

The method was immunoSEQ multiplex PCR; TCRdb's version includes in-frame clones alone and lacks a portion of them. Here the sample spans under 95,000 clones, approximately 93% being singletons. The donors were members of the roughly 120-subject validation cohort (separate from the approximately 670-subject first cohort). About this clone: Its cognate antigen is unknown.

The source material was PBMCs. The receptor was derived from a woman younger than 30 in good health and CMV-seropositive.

In DNA, the CDR3 is TGTGCCAGCAGCCAAGCTTCCCCGGCGGGGCTGAACCGCAATGAGCAGTTCTTC. It yields the protein CASSQASPAGLNRNEQFF. V is TRBV4-2 and J is TRBJ2-1; D is possibly TRBD2 (6 bases). The germline CDR1 and CDR2 sequences are LGHNA and YNFKEQ. The CDR3 spans 18 residues. With 1 base removed from V and 6 bases from J, the gap between germline ends came to 22 bases.